This TCR beta chain was sequenced during a study of PD-1 blockade in mismatch repair-deficient tumors. The study's findings and limits: Tumor-resident clones, often absent from pretreatment blood, expanded after pembrolizumab and then contracted.

Generated by immunoSEQ multiplex PCR, the TCRdb table keeps only in-frame clones and is missing some. The sample contains about 100,000 clones, approximately 80% of which appear only once. A few pembrolizumab responders had their TCRs sequenced. In regard to this clone: Antigen: not known.

This TCR came from an adult with mismatch repair-deficient cancer. Sequenced here: peripheral blood, sampled about 36 weeks after starting pembrolizumab.

CDR3 in DNA: TGTGCCAGCAGCCCCGGGGTGGAGCAGTACTTC. Its translation: CASSPGVEQYF. The V call is TRBV9, the J call TRBJ2-7, with TRBD2 as a possible D gene (5 bases). V shed 4 bases and J shed 7 bases, with 9 bases lying between them. The CDR3 has 11 amino acids. Germline values: CDR1 SGDLS, CDR2 YYNGEE. Full variable domain (remainder filled in from reference TRBV9 and TRBJ2-7): DSGVTQTPKHLITATGQRVTLRCSPRSGDLSVYWYQQSLDQGLQFLIQYYNGEERAKGNILERFSAQQFPDLHSELNLSSLELGDSALYFCASSPGVEQYFGPGTRLTVT.